The following is a T cell receptor (beta chain) sequence with its context. It has no known antigen specificity. No much larger clonotype is one base removed from it; base qualities were not supplied. These data belong to a study of cytomegalovirus exposure and HLA in healthy donors (dated by TCRdb to about 2017). In terms of the full investigation: An earlier analysis of some 550 of the donors reported about 290 Gb of sequence data and approximately 110 million unique TCR beta sequences from 150 million to 200 million T cells. In an earlier analysis of 587 of the donors, high-throughput TCR beta sequencing was used to judge whether each TCR beta V gene segment behaved as functional or pseudogenic. The aim of the study was to test whether cataloging public T cell receptors could identify signatures of past pathogen exposure. The genetic ancestry cluster associated with self-reported Caucasian donors included 65% to 90% of the roughly 400 genotyped donors. HLA typing covered class I and class II loci at four-digit resolution. To study patterns of TCR occurrence, a later analysis re-analyzed previously published TCR beta repertoires from hundreds of donors and added high-resolution HLA genotyping. The later analysis used no new phenotypic data to find candidate immune exposures, relying instead on TCR beta sequences and their occurrence across donors. The study used immunosequencing to profile the T cell repertoires of about 670 subjects and linked those repertoires to cytomegalovirus serostatus. Along with the approximately 600-subject first cohort, a separate validation cohort of over a hundred different subjects was used. All discovery cohort repertoires had been generated using a single sequencing platform. About 320 gigabases of sequencing data and approximately 85 million unique TCR sequences were included in an early release covering about 600 HLA-typed donors. A later genetic analysis used genome-wide SNP genotypes for 398 of the 666 donors, treating that subset as a discovery cohort. Across approximately 400 genotyped donors of the cohort, an average of about 220,000 unique TCR beta nucleotide sequences per donor were sequenced, and 15% to 20% of those sequences were non-productive. Roughly 5 DR-DQ haplotypes were handled as single units for association and clustering, since linkage in the cohort was strong. Typing coverage differed by locus: A, B, C, DRB1 and DQB1 were typed in about 629-630 donors, DQA1 in about 550, DPA1 in approximately 610, and DPB1 in just under 490. Donor age, sex, ethnicity and CMV serostatus were compiled together with the repertoire data. The study combined high-throughput TCR immunosequencing, statistical association of individual TCRs with disease status, and machine learning to predict cytomegalovirus infection status. Overall results and qualifications from the work: According to the authors, the approach could potentially be generalized to other disease states and immunological phenotypes. Because HLA typing was unavailable for some donors at each locus, only the typed subset was used in association tests. Presence/absence analyses assumed roughly uniform sequencing depth across donors, an assumption that may not hold. Only TCR beta chains were sequenced in this cohort, and the absence of alpha or paired-chain data limited detectable features. A further reported finding was that TCR beta sequences accurately predicted the HLA-A and HLA-B alleles for most subjects in the first cohort. Cytomegalovirus status was reported to be diagnosed by the classifier with high specificity and sensitivity in both the original and validation cohorts. In a later genetic analysis, a missense DCLRE1C variant was associated with V-gene and J-gene trimming of TCR beta chains, and the association was replicated in an independent cohort. Compared with the roughly 670-donor mean, donors in an Asian-associated ancestry cluster had fewer N-insertions in productive TCRs, according to a later genetic analysis. Assigning TCR associations to individual alleles was difficult when HLA alleles, especially DR and DQ, strongly co-occurred. At a false discovery rate of 0.05, a later analysis linked around 17,000 TCR beta sequences to specific HLA alleles. In vitro tests confirmed that a few of the cytomegalovirus-associated TCR beta chains recognize cytomegalovirus antigens. In a later analysis, HLA-associated TCR beta chains were found to be more clonally expanded and to have lower generation probabilities than equally common non-associated chains. In a later analysis, most CMV-associated TCR beta chains were found to appear HLA-restricted, with HLA associations seemingly driven largely by CMV exposure. A later analysis found that TCR association rates varied across HLA loci, with DRB1 alleles showing the most associated TCRs and HLA-C alleles the fewest. Most TCR sequences were seen in very few donors, while some public TCRs were found in many individuals. The study listed 170 or so TCR beta chains as associated with cytomegalovirus. A cluster of highly shared sequence variants was judged likely to represent a technical artifact of the sequencing pipeline. Correlated functional status among segregating V segments might be attributable to linkage disequilibrium, but an unknown experimental factor could not be ruled out. In an earlier analysis of some 640 of the donors, most TCR beta V segments were observed in productive rearrangements about 87% or about 30% of the time, broadly matching IMGT annotations. According to a later analysis, parvovirus B19, influenza, CMV and Epstein-Barr virus appeared linked to several top co-occurrence clusters. Immune exposure information for the cohort was limited to CMV serostatus. Seventeen rarely observed V segments, including chromosome 9 orphons, were excluded from the earlier analysis of some 590 of the donors because counts were too low.

In total, 500 to 700 healthy bone marrow donors made up the cohort. All cohort members were sampled while nominally healthy, although unrecorded immune exposures were likely present. The donor was CMV seronegative and was included in the group of about 350 seronegative cohort members. Every donor gave a peripheral blood sample, and the peripheral blood mononuclear cells from that sample were used for TCR beta sequencing. Genomic DNA extraction from the blood cell samples was performed with the Qiagen DNeasy Blood Extraction Kit. Libraries came from the immunoSEQ multiplex PCR assay. For the multiplex PCR, a mixture combining 60 forward primers for TCR Vbeta segments and 13 reverse primers for TCR Jbeta segments was used. Amplification of the CDR3 region of rearranged TCR beta genes was performed with a multiplex PCR assay on genomic DNA. The Illumina HiSeq System was used to sequence the amplified TCR beta libraries as 87-base-pair reads. The original pipeline was this. In a later analysis, approximately 74 million unique TCR beta chains were counted across the approximately 620 repertoires, and around 10 million of these chains were shared by at least two donors. A nearest-neighbor algorithm error-corrected the raw reads and collapsed the reads into unique sequences, merging closely related sequences to remove PCR and sequencing errors. Alignment of CDR3 sequences to IMGT reference sequences was used to assign V, D and J gene segments. For a sequence to be retained, at least a six-nucleotide match to both a V gene segment and a J gene segment was required. Rearrangements were classified as productive when the CDR3 lacked stop codons and remained in frame with V and J, and all other rearrangements were classified as non-productive. CDR3 was defined according to IMGT convention as the region running from the second conserved V-encoded cysteine to the conserved J-encoded phenylalanine. In an earlier analysis of 500 to 650 of the donors, sequences lacking an unambiguous match to a single V gene segment were excluded. In an earlier analysis of about 590 of the donors, a V segment was called functional when productive rearrangements were above 56.7%, and segregating when the standard deviation between donors exceeded 5%. A statistical classification framework was built for diagnosing cytomegalovirus status from the catalog of TCR beta chain sequences. In a later analysis, V and J genes were assigned by comparing TCR nucleotide sequences against IMGT/GENE-DB human TR gene sequences. The TCRdist pipeline was used in a later analysis to assign CDR3 sequences and most-parsimonious VDJ recombination scenarios. A later analysis defined each TCR beta chain by its CDR3 amino acid sequence plus V-gene family, and excluded reads lacking a unique V-gene family. As a way to deal with suspected cross-contamination and a sequencing artifact, a later analysis dropped 500 to 700 nucleotide sequences that were highly shared and had low generation probability. For each public chain, a later analysis derived a clonal expansion index from normalized ranks of inferred template counts within each repertoire. Generation probabilities in a later analysis came from a VDJ recombination model fitted to out-of-frame rearrangements, and those results were checked against IGoR. A later analysis scored TCR-TCR, TCR-HLA and TCR-CMV co-occurrence with hypergeometric tests, applying a repertoire-size bias correction to TCR pairs. In a later analysis, false discovery rates were estimated by permuting HLA or CMV assignments 20 times. In a later analysis, co-occurring TCRs were grouped using DBSCAN, with TCRdist sequence similarity added in when clustering inside HLA-allele-positive subsets. Repertoires with fewer than 30,000 or more than 120,000 public chains were left out of co-occurrence clustering, as were about 5 repertoires with anomalous nucleotide sharing. TCRdb obtained this table from immuneACCESS and retained in-frame rearrangements with V and J assigned. These tables miss some clones; where compared with another copy, unresolved V genes account for less than half of the shortfall, and the remainder is unexplained. V and J calls and clone size follow that table, whereas D and trimming were derived from the DNA. This sample holds 110,000 to 150,000 clones; around 79% were observed only once. The top ten hold approximately 3% of the sample.

The TCR was taken from a female donor in good health and CMV-seronegative. The sequencing input was PBMCs.

The CDR3 in this case is CASSFRTGELFF. Here is the DNA: TGCGCCAGCAGCTTCCGCACCGGGGAGCTGTTTTTT. This chain joins TRBV5-1 to TRBJ2-2, with an unclear D gene assignment. The CDR3 holds 12 amino acids from the cysteine to the phenylalanine. Only the CDR3 DNA is retained, 36 bases long and in frame from the first base. Trimming removed 2 bases from V and 4 bases from J, leaving 3 bases between the germline ends. CDR1 and CDR2 are read off the germline V gene as SGHRS and YFSETQ.